Shown below are 20 T cell receptor beta chains from a single sample sequenced in a study of PD-L1 blockade in urothelial cancer. Profiling relied on immunoSEQ multiplex PCR, and the TCRdb table lists in-frame clones only, not all of them. Counted here are more than 45,000 clones, approximately 86% occurring once; the ten biggest clones make up around 9.3%. Described time point: peripheral blood 6 weeks after treatment start. The input for sequencing was PBMCs, taken around atezolizumab (anti-PD-L1) treatment. These receptor sequences come from a man between 60 and 75 years old with urothelial cancer.

This rearrangement joins TRBV7-3 to TRBJ2-7; TRBD2 agrees at 12 bases. The CDR3 is made up of 17 amino acids. V was pared by 3 bases and J by 2 bases, with 8 bases of the junction left unmatched. From germline, CDR1 is SGHTA and CDR2 FQGTGA. The CDR3 here is CASSFLTSGGLTYEQYF. The CDR3 DNA is TGTGCCAGCAGCTTTTTAACTAGCGGGGGGCTTACCTACGAGCAGTACTTC.

The chain recombines TRBV18 with TRBJ2-1; 9 bases fit TRBD1. V shed 4 bases and J 6 bases; nucleotides not matched to a gene: 4. Germline V gene data show CDR1 as KGHSH and CDR2 as LQKENI. This CDR3 contains 14 residues. CDR3 sequence reads: CASSRDREANEQFF. The CDR3 DNA is TGTGCCAGCTCACGGGACAGGGAAGCCAATGAGCAGTTCTTC.

J is TRBJ2-2 and V is TRBV4-3, with a possible D match to TRBD2 (7 bases). Looked up from germline, CDR1 is LGHNA and CDR2 is YSLEER. V lost 7 bases and J lost 5, with 20 bases in between. The CDR3 loop spans 16 amino acids. The CDR3 DNA reads TGCGCCAGCACCCCAGAATGGGGGGGCGGGACCGGGGAGCTGTTTTTT. This codes for CASTPEWGGGTGELFF.

J is TRBJ1-6 and V is TRBV4-3; weak D call: TRBD1 (6 bases). The CDR3 sequence is 18 residues long. Germline CDR1 and CDR2: LGHNA and YSLEER. Trimming cost V 0 bases and J 10 bases, with 22 bases left between them. This chain's CDR3 is CASSQDLRGQGFYSPLHF. In DNA, the CDR3 is TGCGCCAGCAGCCAAGATCTGAGGGGCCAGGGGTTCTACTCACCCCTCCACTTT.

The genes are TRBV7-9 and TRBJ1-3; no firm D call. Between the trimmed V and J ends, which lost 4 bases and 9 bases, there was a span of 10 bases. This CDR3 spans 12 amino acids. CDR1 is SEHNR, CDR2 FQNEAQ, per germline (reference sequence). The CDR3 is CASSSLRGTIYF. The CDR3 region has the DNA TGTGCCAGCAGCTCCCTCCGGGGCACCATATATTTT.

This clone showed up just a few times. In the same sample, other DNA sequences code for this CDR3. The V call is TRBV7-9, the J call TRBJ2-5, with a tentative D call TRBD1 (5 bases). From germline, CDR1 is SEHNR and CDR2 FQNEAQ (reference sequence). Trimming left V 2 bases short and J 5 bases short, with 9 bases between. The CDR3 runs to 13 residues. The CDR3 DNA reads TGTGCCAGCAGCTTACAGGGTGTGGAGACCCAGTACTTC. Its protein product is CASSLQGVETQYF.

A note on this clone: A much larger clonotype is one base distant, so this may be a read error. The chain uses TRBV4-3 and TRBJ2-7; D ambiguous. The V gene's germline CDR1 is LGHNA and CDR2 YSLEER. CDR3 length: 17 residues. With 0 bases removed from V and 5 bases from J, the gap between germline ends came to 20 bases. CDR3 in DNA: TGCGCCAGCAGCCAAGACCCAGCCCGGGTTAAAGTCGACGAGCAGTACTTC. Translation gives CASSQDPARVKVDEQYF.

The chain recombines TRBV30 with TRBJ2-7; TRBD2 matches at 8 bases. The V gene's germline CDR1 is GTSNPN and CDR2 SVGIG (reference sequence). V was pared by 5 bases and J by 4 bases, with 7 bases of the junction left unmatched. The CDR3 runs to 13 residues. The CDR3 sequence is CAWSLAVTYEQYF. The CDR3 nucleotides are TGTGCCTGGTCACTAGCGGTTACTTACGAGCAGTACTTC.

The CDR3 coding sequence is TGTGCCAGTAGTACCCTAGGACCGGGACAGCGAACAGTCTATGGCTACACCTTC. The encoded protein is CASSTLGPGQRTVYGYTF. The chain recombines TRBV19 with TRBJ1-2; TRBD1 matches at 7 bases. Germline CDR1 LNHDA, CDR2 SQIVND (reference sequence). This CDR3 is 18 amino acids long. J was trimmed by 4 bases and V by 4 bases; bases with no gene match: 18.

J is TRBJ2-1 and V is TRBV7-2; D is perhaps TRBD1 (5 bases). V lost 5 bases, J lost 6 bases, and 14 bases lay in between. Germline CDR1 SGHTA, CDR2 FQGNSA. This CDR3 is built from 14 residues. The CDR3 loop reads CASSLGVGSNEQFF. In DNA, the CDR3 is TGTGCCAGCAGCCTAGGGGTCGGGTCCAATGAGCAGTTCTTC.

The chain carries TRBV6-4 and TRBJ1-5; 8 bases are a match to TRBD1. Looked up from germline, CDR1 is MRHNA and CDR2 is SNTAGT. The CDR3 consists of 13 residues. V trimming: 5 bases; J trimming: 6 bases; junction bases outside the gene matches: 3. The CDR3 sequence is CASSPDRGQPQHF. The CDR3 bases are TGTGCCAGCAGTCCCGACAGGGGTCAGCCCCAGCATTTT.

The chain joins TRBV19 to TRBJ2-7; 11 bases line up with TRBD1. This CDR3 has 15 residues. V shed 4 bases, J shed 2 bases, and the junction held 4 bases outside the gene matches. Germline assignment: CDR1 LNHDA and CDR2 SQIVND (reference sequence). The CDR3 DNA sequence: TGTGCCAGTAGTAGAGGGACAGGGGGAGCCTACGAGCAGTACTTC. Its translation: CASSRGTGGAYEQYF.

This chain links TRBV15 with TRBJ2-3, with D maybe TRBD2 (6 bases). V was cut by 1 base and J by 5 bases, with 13 bases left in between. There are 15 residues in the CDR3. Germline V gene data show CDR1 as LNHNV and CDR2 as YYDKDF (reference sequence). The CDR3 DNA is TGTGCCACCAGCAGAGGTCGGGGGAATGGAGATACGCAGTATTTT. Encoded protein: CATSRGRGNGDTQYF. The variable domain in full, with the rest retrieved from reference TRBV15 and TRBJ2-3, is DAMVIQNPRYQVTQFGKPVTLSCSQTLNHNVMYWYQQKSSQAPKLLFHYYDKDFNNEADTPDNFQSRRPNTSFCFLDIRSPGLGDTAMYLCATSRGRGNGDTQYFGPGTRLTVL.

This chain uses TRBV6-5 with TRBJ1-1; 7 bases map to TRBD1. Germline-derived CDR1 and CDR2 are MNHEY and SVGAGI. The CDR3 is 12 amino acids. The V and J ends lost 7 bases and 5 bases, in that order; junction bases with no gene match: 4. The CDR3 is CASKQGLTEAFF. DNA for the CDR3: TGTGCCAGCAAACAGGGGTTGACTGAAGCTTTCTTT.

V gene TRBV18 combines with J gene TRBJ1-1; 9 bases line up with TRBD1. The V segment lost 3 bases and the J segment 4 bases; nucleotides outside the gene matches: 9. This CDR3 comprises 16 residues. The germline gives CDR1 KGHSH, CDR2 LQKENI. The CDR3: CASSPGTGPLGTEAFF. The CDR3 DNA follows: TGTGCCAGCTCACCCGGGACAGGGCCTTTGGGCACTGAAGCTTTCTTT.

This clone was seen more than once but under ten times. The chain recombines TRBV9 with TRBJ1-6, with 9 positions matching TRBD1. The V gene end was trimmed by 6 bases and the J gene end by 7 bases; junction bases not matched to a gene: 8. Per germline, CDR1 SGDLS and CDR2 YYNGEE. The CDR3 consists of 15 residues. The CDR3 region has the DNA TGTGCCAGCAACCGAGGGGGGACAGGGAATTCACCCCTCCACTTT. Translated: CASNRGGTGNSPLHF.

The rearrangement links TRBV30 to TRBJ1-1; 8 bases are shared with TRBD1. CDR1 is GTSNPN, CDR2 SVGIG, per germline (reference sequence). The CDR3 sequence is 11 residues long. With 3 bases clipped from V and 10 bases from J, the junction kept 4 bases outside the gene matches. In DNA, the CDR3 is TGTGCCTGGAGCGAACAGGGGGGAGCTTTCTTT. Its translation is CAWSEQGGAFF.

Here the CDR3 reads CASRNPGGMETGNLAGANVLTF. Here the CDR3 DNA reads TGTGCCAGCAGAAACCCGGGCGGGATGGAGACAGGGAATCTAGCTGGGGCCAACGTCCTGACTTTC. The rearrangement joins TRBV9 to TRBJ2-6; perhaps TRBD1 as D (7 bases). From germline, CDR1 is SGDLS and CDR2 YYNGEE. CDR3 length: 22 residues. V lost 5 bases, J lost 2 bases, and 32 bases lay in between.

V and J are TRBV7-2 and TRBJ2-2; TRBD1 aligns across 8 bases. Per the germline V gene, CDR1 is SGHTA and CDR2 is FQGNSA. The V segment lost 5 bases and the J segment 6 bases; nucleotides outside the gene matches: 8. The CDR3 runs 15 residues. Written as DNA, the CDR3 is TGTGCCAGCAGCCCCCAGGGGGCGGCCCCCGGGGAGCTGTTTTTT. It is translated as CASSPQGAAPGELFF.

The chain links TRBV6-1 to TRBJ2-1, with a tentative D call TRBD1 (6 bases). The CDR3 totals 15 residues. In germline, CDR1 is MNHNS, CDR2 SASEGT. V lost 4 bases and J 0 bases, leaving 10 bases between the germline ends. As DNA, the CDR3 is TGTGCCAGCAGTGGGACAGTTAGCTCCTACAATGAGCAGTTCTTC. Its translation is CASSGTVSSYNEQFF.